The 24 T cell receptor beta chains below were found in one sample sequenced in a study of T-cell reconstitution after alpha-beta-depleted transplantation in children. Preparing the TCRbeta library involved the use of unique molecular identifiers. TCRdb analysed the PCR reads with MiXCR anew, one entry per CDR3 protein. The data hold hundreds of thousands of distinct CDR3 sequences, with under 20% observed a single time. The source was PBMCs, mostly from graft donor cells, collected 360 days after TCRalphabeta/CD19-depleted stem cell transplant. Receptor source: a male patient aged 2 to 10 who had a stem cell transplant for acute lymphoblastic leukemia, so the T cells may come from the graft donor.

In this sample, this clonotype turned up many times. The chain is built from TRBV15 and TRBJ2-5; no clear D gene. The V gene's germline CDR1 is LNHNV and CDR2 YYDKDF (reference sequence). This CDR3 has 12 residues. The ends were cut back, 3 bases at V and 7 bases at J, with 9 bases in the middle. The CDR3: CATSRQLGTQYF. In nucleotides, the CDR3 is TGTGCCACCAGCAGGCAGCTAGGGACCCAGTACTTC.

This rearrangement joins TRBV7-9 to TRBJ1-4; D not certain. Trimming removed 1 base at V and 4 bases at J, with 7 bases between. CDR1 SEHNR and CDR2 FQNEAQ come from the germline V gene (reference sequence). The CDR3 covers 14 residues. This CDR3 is CASSLVGNNEKLFF. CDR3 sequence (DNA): TGTGCCAGCAGCTTAGTAGGGAATAATGAAAAACTGTTTTTT.

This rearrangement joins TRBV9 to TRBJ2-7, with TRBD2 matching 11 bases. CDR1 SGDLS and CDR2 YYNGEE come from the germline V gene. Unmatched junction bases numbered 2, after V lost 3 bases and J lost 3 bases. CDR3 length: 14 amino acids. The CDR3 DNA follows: TGTGCCAGCAGCGACGGACTAGCGGGCTACGAGCAGTACTTC. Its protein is CASSDGLAGYEQYF.

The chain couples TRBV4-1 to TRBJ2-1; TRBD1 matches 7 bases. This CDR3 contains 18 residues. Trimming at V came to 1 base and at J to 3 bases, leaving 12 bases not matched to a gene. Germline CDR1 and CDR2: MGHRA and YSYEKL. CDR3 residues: CASSQGALGTDRYNEQFF. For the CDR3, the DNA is TGCGCCAGCAGCCAAGGGGCCCTAGGGACAGACCGCTACAATGAGCAGTTCTTC.

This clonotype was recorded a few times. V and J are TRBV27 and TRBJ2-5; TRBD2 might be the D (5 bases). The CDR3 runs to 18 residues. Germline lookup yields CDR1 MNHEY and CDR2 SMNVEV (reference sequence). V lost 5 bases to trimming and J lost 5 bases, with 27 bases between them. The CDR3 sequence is CASSPSPSGRPQAETQYF. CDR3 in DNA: TGTGCCAGCAGTCCCTCCCCCAGCGGAAGACCACAAGCGGAGACCCAGTACTTC.

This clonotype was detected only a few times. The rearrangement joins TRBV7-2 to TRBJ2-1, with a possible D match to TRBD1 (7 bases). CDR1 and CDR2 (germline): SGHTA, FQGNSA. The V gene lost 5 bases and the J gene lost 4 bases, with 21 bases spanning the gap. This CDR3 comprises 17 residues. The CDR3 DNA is TGTGCCAGCAGCCGGGATGTACAGGGGAGGTTTTACAATGAGCAGTTCTTC. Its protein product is CASSRDVQGRFYNEQFF.

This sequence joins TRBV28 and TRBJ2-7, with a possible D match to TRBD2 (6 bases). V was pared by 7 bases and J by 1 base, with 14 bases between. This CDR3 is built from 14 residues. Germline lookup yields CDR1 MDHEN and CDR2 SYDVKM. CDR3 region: CASTAGTPSYEQYF. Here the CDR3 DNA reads TGTGCCAGCACCGCCGGGACTCCTTCCTACGAGCAGTACTTC. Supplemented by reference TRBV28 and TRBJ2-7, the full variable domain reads DVKVTQSSRYLVKRTGEKVFLECVQDMDHENMFWYRQDPGLGLRLIYFSYDVKMKEKGDIPEGYSVSREKKERFSLILESASTNQTSMYLCASTAGTPSYEQYFGPGTRLTVT.

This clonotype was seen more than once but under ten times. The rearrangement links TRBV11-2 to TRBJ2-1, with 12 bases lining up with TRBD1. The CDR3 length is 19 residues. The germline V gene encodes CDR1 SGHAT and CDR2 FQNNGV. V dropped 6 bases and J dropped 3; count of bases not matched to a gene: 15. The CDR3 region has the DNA TGTGCCAGCAGTTCCCCCATCTCGGGACAGGGGGCCTTCTACAATGAGCAGTTCTTC. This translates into CASSSPISGQGAFYNEQFF.

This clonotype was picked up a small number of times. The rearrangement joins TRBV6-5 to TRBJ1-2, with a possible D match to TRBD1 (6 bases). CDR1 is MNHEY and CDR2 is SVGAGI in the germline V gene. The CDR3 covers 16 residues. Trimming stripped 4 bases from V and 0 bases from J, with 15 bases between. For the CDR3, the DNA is TGTGCCAGCAGTTCCCGGACAGCTCAAGCTAACTATGGCTACACCTTC. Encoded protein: CASSSRTAQANYGYTF.

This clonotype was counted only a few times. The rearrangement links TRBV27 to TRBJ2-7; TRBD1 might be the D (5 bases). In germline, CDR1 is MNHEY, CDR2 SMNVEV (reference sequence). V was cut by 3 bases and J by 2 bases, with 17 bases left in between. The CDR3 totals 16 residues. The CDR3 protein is CASSFQGRFLTYEQYF. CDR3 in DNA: TGTGCCAGCAGTTTCCAGGGCCGATTTCTCACCTACGAGCAGTACTTC.

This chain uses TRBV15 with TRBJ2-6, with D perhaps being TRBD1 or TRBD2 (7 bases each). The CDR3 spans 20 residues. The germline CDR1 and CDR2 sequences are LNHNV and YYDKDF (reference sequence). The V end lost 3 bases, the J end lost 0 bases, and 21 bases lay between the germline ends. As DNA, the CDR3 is TGTGCCACCAGCAGTGGAGGGAGGGGGCTCAAGAGCTCTGGGGCCAACGTCCTGACTTTC. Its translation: CATSSGGRGLKSSGANVLTF.

The CDR3 sequence is CASSWSTGVETQYF. The CDR3 DNA sequence: TGCGCCAGCAGCTGGTCCACAGGGGTGGAGACCCAGTACTTC. V gene TRBV5-1 combines with J gene TRBJ2-5; 7 nucleotides agree with TRBD1. V trimming: 3 bases; J trimming: 5 bases; junction bases outside the gene matches: 7. Germline CDR1 SGHRS, CDR2 YFSETQ. This CDR3 contains 14 residues. The full variable domain, its missing parts supplied by reference TRBV5-1 and TRBJ2-5, is KAGVTQTPRYLIKTRGQQVTLSCSPISGHRSVSWYQQTPGQGLQFLFEYFSETQRNKGNFPGRFSGRQFSNSRSEMNVSTLELGDSALYLCASSWSTGVETQYFGPGTRLLVL.

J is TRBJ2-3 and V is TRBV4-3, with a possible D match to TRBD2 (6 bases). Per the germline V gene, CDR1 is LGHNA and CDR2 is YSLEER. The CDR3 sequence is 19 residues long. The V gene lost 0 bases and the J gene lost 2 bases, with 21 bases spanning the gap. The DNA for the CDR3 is TGCGCCAGCAGCCAAGATAAGTCATTTGGGGGACTCCTCACAGATACGCAGTATTTT. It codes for CASSQDKSFGGLLTDTQYF.

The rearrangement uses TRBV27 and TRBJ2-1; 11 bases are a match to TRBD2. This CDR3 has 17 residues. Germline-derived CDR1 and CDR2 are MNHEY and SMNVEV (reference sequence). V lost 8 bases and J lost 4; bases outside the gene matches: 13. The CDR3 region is CASGTLSGRAGYNEQFF. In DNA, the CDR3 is TGTGCCAGCGGGACCCTTAGCGGGAGGGCCGGGTACAATGAGCAGTTCTTC.

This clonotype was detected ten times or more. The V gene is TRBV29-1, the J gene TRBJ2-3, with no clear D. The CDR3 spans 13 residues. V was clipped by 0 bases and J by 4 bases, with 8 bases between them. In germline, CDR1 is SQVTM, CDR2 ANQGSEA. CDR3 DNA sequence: TGCAGCGTTGAAGAAGGAATCCCAGATACGCAGTATTTT. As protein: CSVEEGIPDTQYF.

Written as DNA, the CDR3 is TGCAGCGTTGTGGCGGGACGGAGCGAGCAGTACTTC. This gives the protein CSVVAGRSEQYF. The chain uses TRBV29-1 and TRBJ2-7, with D possibly being TRBD2 (6 bases). This CDR3 region has 12 residues. From germline, CDR1 is SQVTM and CDR2 ANQGSEA. The V and J ends lost 4 bases and 6 bases respectively, with 13 bases between them.

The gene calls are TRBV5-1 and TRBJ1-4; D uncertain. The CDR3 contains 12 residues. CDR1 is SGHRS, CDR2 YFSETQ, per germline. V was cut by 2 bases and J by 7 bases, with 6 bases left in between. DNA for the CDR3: TGCGCCAGCAGCTTAACGGGTGAAAAACTGTTTTTT. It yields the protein CASSLTGEKLFF. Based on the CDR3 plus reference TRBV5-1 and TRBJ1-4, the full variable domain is KAGVTQTPRYLIKTRGQQVTLSCSPISGHRSVSWYQQTPGQGLQFLFEYFSETQRNKGNFPGRFSGRQFSNSRSEMNVSTLELGDSALYLCASSLTGEKLFFGSGTQLSVL.

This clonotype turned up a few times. CDR3: CASSYLVGSYEQYF. CDR3 nucleotide sequence: TGTGCCAGCAGTTACCTTGTGGGCTCCTACGAGCAGTACTTC. This chain connects TRBV6-2 or TRBV6-3 to TRBJ2-7; no definite D call. V lost 2 bases and J lost 0, with 8 bases in between. CDR1 is MNHEY, CDR2 SVGEGT, per germline. The CDR3 is 14 residues long.

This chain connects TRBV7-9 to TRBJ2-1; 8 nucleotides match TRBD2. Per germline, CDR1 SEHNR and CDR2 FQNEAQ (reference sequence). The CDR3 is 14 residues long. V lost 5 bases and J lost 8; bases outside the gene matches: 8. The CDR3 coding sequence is TGTGCCAGCAGCGGTAAGGGACTAGTCTATGAGCAGTTCTTC. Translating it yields CASSGKGLVYEQFF.

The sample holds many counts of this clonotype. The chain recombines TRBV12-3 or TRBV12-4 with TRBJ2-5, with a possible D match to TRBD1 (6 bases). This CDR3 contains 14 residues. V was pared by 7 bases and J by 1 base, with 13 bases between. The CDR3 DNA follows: TGTGCCAGCACCTCTACAGGGACCCAAGAGACCCAGTACTTC. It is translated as CASTSTGTQETQYF.

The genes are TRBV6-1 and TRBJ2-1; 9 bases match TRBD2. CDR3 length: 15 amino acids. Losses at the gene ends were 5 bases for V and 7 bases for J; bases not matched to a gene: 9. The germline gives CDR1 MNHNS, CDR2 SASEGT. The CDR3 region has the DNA TGTGCCAGCAGTTTTAGCGGGAGCTTAGGTAATGAGCAGTTCTTC. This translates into CASSFSGSLGNEQFF.

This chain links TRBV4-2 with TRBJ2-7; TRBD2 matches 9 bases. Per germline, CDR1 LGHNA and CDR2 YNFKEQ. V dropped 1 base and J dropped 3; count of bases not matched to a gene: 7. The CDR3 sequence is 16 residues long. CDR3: CASSQVGSGRHYEQYF. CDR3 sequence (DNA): TGTGCCAGCAGCCAAGTAGGTAGCGGGAGACACTACGAGCAGTACTTC.

The CDR3 protein is CASSHTLIPGRGDTQYF. The CDR3 DNA sequence: TGTGCCAGCAGCCACACGCTGATACCAGGGCGTGGAGATACGCAGTATTTT. The rearrangement joins TRBV7-8 to TRBJ2-3, with D perhaps matching TRBD1 (5 bases). CDR1 SGHVS and CDR2 FQNEAQ come from the germline V gene. V was clipped by 5 bases and J by 5 bases, with 23 bases between them. The CDR3 loop spans 17 amino acids.

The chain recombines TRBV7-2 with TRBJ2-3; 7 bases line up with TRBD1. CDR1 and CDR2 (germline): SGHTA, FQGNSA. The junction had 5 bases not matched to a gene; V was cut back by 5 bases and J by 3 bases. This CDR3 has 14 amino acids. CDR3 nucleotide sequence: TGTGCCAGCAGCGTGGACAGGTTGACAGATACGCAGTATTTT. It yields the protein CASSVDRLTDTQYF.